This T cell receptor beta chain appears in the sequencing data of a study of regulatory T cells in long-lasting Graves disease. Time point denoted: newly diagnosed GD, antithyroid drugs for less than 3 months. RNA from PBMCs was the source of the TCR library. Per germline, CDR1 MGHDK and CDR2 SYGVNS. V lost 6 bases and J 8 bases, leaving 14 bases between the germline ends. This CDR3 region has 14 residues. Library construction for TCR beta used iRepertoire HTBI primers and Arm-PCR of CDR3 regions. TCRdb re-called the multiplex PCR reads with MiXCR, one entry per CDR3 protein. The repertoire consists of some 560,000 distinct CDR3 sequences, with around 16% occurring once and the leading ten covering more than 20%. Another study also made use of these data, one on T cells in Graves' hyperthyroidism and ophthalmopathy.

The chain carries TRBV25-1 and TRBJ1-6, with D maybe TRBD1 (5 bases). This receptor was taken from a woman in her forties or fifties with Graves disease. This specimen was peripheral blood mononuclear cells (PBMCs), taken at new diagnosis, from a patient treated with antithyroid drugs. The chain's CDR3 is CASRGLGGDSPLHF. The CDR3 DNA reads TGTGCCAGCAGGGGGCTCGGGGGAGATTCACCCCTCCACTTT.